This T cell receptor (beta chain) was found in a study of shared clonotypes between healthy human individuals. Study results and caveats: Specimens sampled were limited to blood, with tissue repertoires likely differing. Generation probabilities were higher for clonotypes shared across all four sorted-subset donors than for unshared ones. Several donors held about 5% of naive CD4 clonotypes in common.

As regards this clone: Its matching antigen is unknown. The same CDR3 is also encoded by other DNA sequences in this sample.

Assay used: immunoSEQ multiplex PCR; TCRdb lists only in-frame clones, some missing. The sample lists about 2 million clones; 95% were seen once. The CDR3 sequence is 11 residues long. CDR1 is SGHRS and CDR2 is YFSETQ in the germline V gene. V lost 2 bases and J lost 4, with 4 bases in between. Sequenced material: naive CD4+ T cells sorted from blood. The subset denotes: CD45RA+ positively selected. This clonotype was obtained from a man aged 18 to 30 in good health. V is TRBV5-1 and J is TRBJ2-7; D is ambiguous. As DNA, the CDR3 is TGCGCCAGCAGCTTTGGTTACGAGCAGTACTTC. It yields the protein CASSFGYEQYF.